This TCR beta chain came from a study of T cells in Graves' hyperthyroidism and ophthalmopathy. RNA transcripts gave rise to amplified TCR beta CDR3 regions. TCR CDR3 regions were first amplified by RT-PCR with HTBI primers. TCRdb recomputed calls from the multiplex PCR reads with MiXCR, one row per CDR3 protein. This sample has about 660,000 distinct CDR3 sequences, with nearly 45% found just once. Germline loops: CDR1 SQVTM, CDR2 ANQGSEA. CDR3 length: 12 residues. V shed 7 bases, J shed 9 bases, and the junction held 10 bases outside the gene matches. Note on this clonotype: Its antigen is as yet unknown.

Findings of the study overall: Blood also contained most expanded thyroid clonotypes above 0.001. Ophthalmopathy, which appeared later, was predicted by the model a median around 6.5 months before onset.

Sequencing was done on a sample of peripheral blood or thyroid tissue (not recorded which). The J gene is TRBJ1-2, the V gene TRBV29-1; 8 bases fit TRBD1. This TCR came from an adult man with Graves' disease, either hyperthyroidism or ophthalmopathy (not recorded which). Here the CDR3 reads CSAGQGRRRYTF. The CDR3, as DNA: TGCAGCGCAGGACAGGGACGGAGACGCTACACCTTC.